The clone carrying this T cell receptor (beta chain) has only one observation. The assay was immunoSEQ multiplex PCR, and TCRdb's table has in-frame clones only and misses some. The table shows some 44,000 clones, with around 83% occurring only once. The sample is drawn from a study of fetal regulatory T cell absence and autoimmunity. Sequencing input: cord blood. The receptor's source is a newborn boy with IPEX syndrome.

The CDR3 spells CASSLGLPNTGELFF. The CDR3 region has the DNA TGTGCCAGCAGCTTAGGACTACCAAACACCGGGGAGCTGTTTTTT. The chain is built from TRBV7-6 and TRBJ2-2, with a tentative D call TRBD2 (5 bases). The CDR3 length is 15 residues. Germline CDR1 reads SGHVS; CDR2 reads FNYEAQ. V was trimmed by 1 base and J by 2 bases, leaving 8 bases between them.